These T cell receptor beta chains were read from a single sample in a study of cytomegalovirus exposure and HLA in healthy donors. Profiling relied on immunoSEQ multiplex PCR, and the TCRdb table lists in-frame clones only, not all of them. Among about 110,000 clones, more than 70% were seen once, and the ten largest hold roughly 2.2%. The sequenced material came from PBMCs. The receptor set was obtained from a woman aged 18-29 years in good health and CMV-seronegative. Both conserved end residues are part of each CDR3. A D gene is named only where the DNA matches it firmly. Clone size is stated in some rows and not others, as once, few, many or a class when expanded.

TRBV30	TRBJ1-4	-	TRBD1	CAWVRGANEKLFF	TGTGCCTGGGTCAGGGGGGCTAATGAAAAACTGTTTTTT
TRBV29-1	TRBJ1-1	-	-	CSVVQRNTEAFF	TGCAGCGTTGTACAGAGGAACACTGAAGCTTTCTTT
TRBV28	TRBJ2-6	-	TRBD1	CASRPLGFRTGDTGANVLTF	TGTGCCAGCAGACCACTAGGGTTCCGGACAGGGGACACTGGGGCCAACGTCCTGACTTTC
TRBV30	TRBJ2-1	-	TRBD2	CAWSVSSGRSYNEQFF	TGTGCCTGGAGTGTATCTAGCGGGAGATCCTACAATGAGCAGTTCTTC
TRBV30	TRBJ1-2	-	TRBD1	CACAGQENYGYTF	TGTGCCTGCGCGGGACAGGAGAACTATGGCTACACCTTC
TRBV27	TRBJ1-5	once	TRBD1	CASSRDRDVQPQHF	TGTGCCAGCAGTCGGGACAGGGACGTGCAGCCCCAGCATTTT
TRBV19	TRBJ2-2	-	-	CASSIRAGESGELFF	TGTGCCAGTAGTATAAGGGCAGGGGAATCCGGGGAGCTGTTTTTT
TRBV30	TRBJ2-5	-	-	CAWSVREPWTQYF	TGTGCCTGGAGTGTACGTGAGCCATGGACCCAGTACTTC
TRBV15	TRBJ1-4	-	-	CATSSRVREKLFF	TGTGCCACCAGCTCCAGGGTTCGTGAAAAACTGTTTTTT
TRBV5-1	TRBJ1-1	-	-	CASSLDRGGTEAFF	TGCGCCAGCAGCTTGGATAGGGGCGGCACTGAAGCTTTCTTT
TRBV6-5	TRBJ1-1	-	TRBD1	CATKGDRGNTEAFF	TGTGCCACTAAGGGTGACAGGGGGAACACTGAAGCTTTCTTT
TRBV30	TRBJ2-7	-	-	CAWSVLGGVRYF	TGTGCCTGGAGTGTACTGGGGGGTGTCCGGTACTTC